The rows below give T cell receptor beta chains drawn from one sample of a study of blood T cell repertoires in COVID-19. Using immunoSEQ multiplex PCR, the repertoire was profiled, and TCRdb retains in-frame clones only, with some absent. Of some 110,000 clones in the sample, about 79% were seen once. The sample taken for sequencing was peripheral blood. Receptors were obtained from a man older than 75 with COVID-19, enrolled during active disease. Each CDR3 is given with its conserved first and last residue. The order of the fields is D gene, J gene, clone size, V gene, CDR3 protein, CDR3 DNA. A D gene is named only where the DNA matches it firmly. The size entry is marked missing in some rows and otherwise reads once, few, many or a size class.

TRBD2,TRBJ2-1,few,TRBV24-1,CATSDPHAGAANEQFF,TGTGCCACCAGTGATCCCCACGCGGGAGCTGCCAATGAGCAGTTCTTC
.,TRBJ2-7,.,TRBV7-2,CASSPSGPGPYEQYF,TGTGCCAGCAGCCCCAGTGGGCCAGGGCCCTACGAGCAGTACTTC
.,TRBJ2-5,.,TRBV5-1,CASSFRTEETQYF,TGCGCCAGCAGCTTCCGGACTGAGGAGACCCAGTACTTC
.,TRBJ2-3,few,TRBV11-2,CASSSHFTDTQYF,TGTGCCAGCAGCTCCCATTTCACAGATACGCAGTATTTT
.,TRBJ2-5,.,TRBV7-9,CASSFQARETQYF,TGTGCCAGCAGCTTTCAGGCCCGAGAGACCCAGTACTTC
.,TRBJ2-1,.,TRBV7-9,CASSPPGQSKVNEQFF,TGTGCCAGCAGCCCGCCCGGACAGTCCAAAGTGAATGAGCAGTTCTTC
TRBD2,TRBJ2-7,once,TRBV27,CASSARLAGLNYEQYF,TGTGCCAGCAGTGCCAGACTAGCGGGTCTCAACTACGAGCAGTACTTC
TRBD2,TRBJ2-1,once,TRBV11-2,CASSLDLAEYNEQFF,TGTGCCAGCAGCTTAGATCTAGCGGAGTACAATGAGCAGTTCTTC
.,TRBJ1-1,.,TRBV2,CASSLDREAFF,TGTGCCAGCAGCTTAGACAGGGAAGCTTTCTTT
.,TRBJ2-5,.,TRBV21-1,CASSKKMGVGSRKGKYF,TGTGCCAGCAGCAAAAAGATGGGAGTGGGGTCCAGGAAGGGTAAGTACTTC
TRBD1,TRBJ1-6,.,TRBV9,CASSADRGYNSPLHF,TGTGCCAGCAGCGCCGACAGGGGCTATAATTCACCCCTCCACTTT
TRBD2,TRBJ2-5,once,TRBV11-2,CASSFVGGGGYQETQYF,TGTGCCAGCAGCTTCGTCGGAGGCGGGGGGTACCAAGAGACCCAGTACTTC
.,TRBJ1-2,.,TRBV13,CASSYRTAGYTF,TGTGCCAGCAGCTACCGGACAGCCGGCTACACCTTC
.,TRBJ1-3,few,TRBV4-1,CASSQKGGYGNTIYF,TGCGCCAGCAGCCAAAAGGGGGGGTATGGAAACACCATATATTTT
.,TRBJ2-7,.,TRBV7-8,CASSLGSASSYEQYF,TGTGCCAGCAGCTTAGGTAGCGCGAGCTCCTACGAGCAGTACTTC
.,TRBJ2-2,many,TRBV28,CASSLASKPGELFF,TGTGCCAGCAGTTTAGCTAGTAAGCCCGGGGAGCTGTTTTTT
TRBD1,TRBJ1-6,.,TRBV19,CASSMRQGSNSPLHF,TGTGCCAGTAGTATGAGACAGGGGTCGAATTCACCCCTCCACTTT
.,TRBJ2-1,.,TRBV24-1,CATGEEGSNEQFF,TGTGCCACCGGGGAGGAAGGTTCGAATGAGCAGTTCTTC
TRBD1,TRBJ1-1,.,TRBV2,CASSAQQGASRSTEAFF,TGTGCCAGCAGTGCGCAGCAGGGGGCGTCTCGTAGCACTGAAGCTTTCTTT
TRBD2,TRBJ2-2,.,TRBV3-1/TRBV3-2,CASSLDWTSQVPGELFF,TGTGCCAGCAGCCTTGACTGGACTAGCCAAGTCCCCGGGGAGCTGTTTTTT
.,TRBJ1-5,.,TRBV19,CASSIMADSNQPQHF,TGTGCCAGTAGTATAATGGCAGATAGCAATCAGCCCCAGCATTTT
TRBD2,TRBJ2-1,.,TRBV7-2,CASSPQLAGGQFGEFF,TGTGCCAGCAGCCCCCAACTAGCGGGAGGGCAATTTGGGGAGTTCTTC
TRBD1,TRBJ2-6,.,TRBV20-1,CSASTGGSSGANVLTF,TGCAGTGCTAGTACAGGGGGTTCTTCTGGGGCCAACGTCCTGACTTTC
TRBD1,TRBJ1-1,.,TRBV5-1,CASSRPLDRGNTEAFF,TGCGCCAGCAGCCGGCCCCTGGACAGGGGGAACACTGAAGCTTTCTTT
.,TRBJ2-5,.,TRBV7-2,CASSLYHSDQETQYF,TGTGCCAGCAGCCTATACCATTCGGACCAAGAGACCCAGTACTTC
.,TRBJ1-5,few,TRBV21-1,CASVNPETGGHRNSNQPQHF,TGTGCCAGCGTTAATCCAGAGACAGGGGGTCATCGGAATAGCAATCAGCCCCAGCATTTT
.,TRBJ1-1,once,TRBV20-1,CSASQGMGTEAFF,TGCAGTGCCAGTCAGGGGATGGGGACTGAAGCTTTCTTT
.,TRBJ2-2,.,TRBV7-8,CASSFWASNGELFF,TGTGCCAGCAGCTTCTGGGCGTCTAACGGGGAGCTGTTTTTT
TRBD1,TRBJ1-4,.,TRBV6-5,CASKKQGAIEKLFF,TGTGCCAGCAAAAAACAGGGGGCTATTGAAAAACTGTTTTTT
.,TRBJ1-4,few,TRBV6-5,CASSQGDFSNEKLFF,TGTGCCAGCAGCCAAGGGGACTTTTCTAATGAAAAACTGTTTTTT
.,TRBJ2-1,.,TRBV9,CASSVVGQTLNEQFF,TGTGCCAGCAGCGTAGTAGGACAGACCCTCAATGAGCAGTTCTTC
.,TRBJ1-3,.,TRBV30,CAWSVQFYSGNTIYF,TGTGCCTGGAGTGTACAGTTCTACTCTGGAAACACCATATATTTT
.,TRBJ1-5,.,TRBV21-1,CASRRSGGRRQPQHF,TGTGCCAGCAGGCGAAGCGGGGGGCGCCGCCAGCCCCAGCATTTT
TRBD2,TRBJ2-2,.,TRBV28,CASSPERGSNTGELFF,TGTGCCAGCAGCCCCGAGCGGGGTTCGAACACCGGGGAGCTGTTTTTT
.,TRBJ1-2,.,TRBV19,CASMRANFQDGYTF,TGTGCCAGTATGAGAGCAAACTTCCAGGATGGCTACACCTTC
.,TRBJ2-7,.,TRBV5-6,CASSWRTYEQYF,TGTGCCAGCAGCTGGAGGACCTACGAGCAGTACTTC
TRBD1,TRBJ1-2,once,TRBV5-1,CASSLMGPDRGGGYTF,TGCGCCAGCAGCTTAATGGGGCCTGACAGGGGAGGTGGCTACACCTTC
.,TRBJ1-4,.,TRBV28,CASSYETGGDEKLFF,TGTGCCAGCAGTTATGAGACTGGGGGGGATGAAAAACTGTTTTTT
TRBD1,TRBJ2-7,.,TRBV5-1,CASSVYHLRDRVSYEQYF,TGCGCCAGCAGCGTCTATCACCTTCGGGACAGGGTCTCCTACGAGCAGTACTTC
.,TRBJ2-7,once,TRBV28,CASSLFGGSYEQYF,TGTGCCAGCAGTTTATTTGGGGGGTCCTACGAGCAGTACTTC
TRBD2,TRBJ2-7,.,TRBV30,CAWSWGLAGDEQYF,TGTGCCTGGAGTTGGGGACTAGCGGGAGACGAGCAGTACTTC
TRBD1,TRBJ1-2,many,TRBV5-1,CASRGQGYGYTF,TGCGCCAGCAGGGGACAGGGGTATGGCTACACCTTC
.,TRBJ1-1,.,TRBV19,CASTAAVEAFF,TGTGCCAGTACGGCGGCAGTTGAAGCTTTCTTT
.,TRBJ2-7,.,TRBV11-2,CASSLEKRDPYEQYF,TGTGCCAGCAGCTTAGAGAAGAGAGATCCCTACGAGCAGTACTTC
.,TRBJ1-1,.,TRBV5-6,CASSLEEGQALDTEAFF,TGTGCCAGCAGCTTGGAAGAGGGTCAGGCTTTGGACACTGAAGCTTTCTTT
.,TRBJ2-1,once,TRBV6-4,CASSATAGWGEQFF,TGTGCCAGCAGTGCAACCGCGGGCTGGGGTGAGCAGTTCTTC
.,TRBJ2-1,.,TRBV29-1,CSVGLSIYNEQFF,TGCAGCGTAGGACTCTCAATCTACAATGAGCAGTTCTTC
TRBD1,TRBJ1-5,.,TRBV4-2,CASSPLSGQGGQQPQHF,TGTGCCAGCAGCCCACTATCGGGACAGGGAGGGCAACAGCCCCAGCATTTT
.,TRBJ2-7,few,TRBV2,CASSTNGYEQYF,TGTGCCAGCAGCACTAATGGCTACGAGCAGTACTTC